These 19 T cell receptor beta chains were all obtained from the same sample, sequenced in a study of blood T cells in healthy people across ages. Primed by a sample-barcoded 5' primer and a J-beta primer mix, a second PCR proceeded for 7 to 11 cycles. TCRdb recomputed calls from the 5' RACE reads with MiXCR, one row per CDR3 protein. The repertoire consists of about 640,000 distinct CDR3 sequences, with 58% occurring once and the leading ten covering over 35%. The sample consisted of blood. The origin of the receptors is a man aged 60 to 69 in good health.

The V gene is TRBV7-2, the J gene TRBJ2-2, with D possibly being TRBD1 (5 bases). Germline V CDR1 and CDR2: SGHTA, FQGNSA. The CDR3 consists of 14 residues. V was cut by 1 base and J by 7 bases, with 10 bases left in between. The CDR3 loop is CASSLGPTGGELFF. CDR3 coding DNA: TGTGCCAGCAGCTTAGGACCTACAGGCGGGGAGCTGTTTTTT.

This clonotype is a singleton in its sample. J is TRBJ1-6 and V is TRBV11-3, with D possibly matching TRBD1 (5 bases). The germline V gene encodes CDR1 SGHNT and CDR2 YENEEA. V gave up 0 bases and J gave up 8 bases, with 5 bases separating them. The CDR3 has 13 amino acids. CDR3 DNA sequence: TGTGCCAGCAGCTTAGAGGGGGATTCACCCCTCCACTTT. Encoded protein: CASSLEGDSPLHF.

This clonotype was seen many times. The J gene is TRBJ2-7, the V gene TRBV6-1; 9 positions match TRBD2. The CDR3 loop spans 14 amino acids. Germline V gene lookup returns CDR1 MNHNS and CDR2 SASEGT. The V segment lost 5 bases and the J segment 3 bases; nucleotides outside the gene matches: 5. The chain's CDR3 is CASSHSGGGYEQYF. The CDR3 bases are TGTGCCAGCAGTCATAGCGGGGGAGGCTACGAGCAGTACTTC.

This clonotype showed up just a few times. The V and J genes are TRBV7-2 and TRBJ1-5; 7 bases are shared with TRBD1. Germline values: CDR1 SGHTA, CDR2 FQGNSA. V lost 6 bases to trimming and J lost 4 bases; unmatched junction nucleotides: 6. This CDR3 comprises 14 residues. The CDR3 here is CASSYRGGNQPQHF. DNA for the CDR3: TGTGCCAGCAGTTACAGGGGCGGTAATCAGCCCCAGCATTTT.

The rearrangement links TRBV18 to TRBJ2-1; 9 nucleotides agree with TRBD1. The CDR3 sequence is 16 residues long. Germline CDR1 reads KGHSH; CDR2 reads LQKENI. V lost 2 bases, J lost 4 bases, and 6 bases stayed unmatched. CDR3 in DNA: TGTGCCAGCTCACCATCGGGACAGGGCCTGTACAATGAGCAGTTCTTC. Translated: CASSPSGQGLYNEQFF.

The chain has TRBV4-2 and TRBJ1-2, with D tentatively TRBD1 (6 bases). CDR1 and CDR2 (germline): LGHNA, YNFKEQ. CDR3 length: 16 amino acids. V lost 0 bases and J 1 base, leaving 12 bases between the germline ends. CDR3 coding DNA: TGTGCCAGCAGCCAAGATCGGACAGCCGTTAACTATGGCTACACCTTC. Its protein is CASSQDRTAVNYGYTF.

This clonotype was picked up a small number of times. The chain employs TRBV27 and TRBJ1-6, with TRBD1 matching over 8 bases. The V and J ends lost 1 base and 10 bases, in that order; junction bases with no gene match: 9. CDR3 length: 16 residues. Germline CDR1 and CDR2: MNHEY and SMNVEV (reference sequence). This chain's CDR3 is CASSLWQGAGSSPLHF. The CDR3 DNA reads TGTGCCAGCAGTTTATGGCAGGGGGCAGGATCATCACCCCTCCACTTT.

The chain joins TRBV4-1 to TRBJ2-3; 7 bases line up with TRBD2. This CDR3 is 16 amino acids long. Germline assignment: CDR1 MGHRA and CDR2 YSYEKL. Trimming at V came to 1 base and at J to 2 bases, leaving 6 bases not matched to a gene. The CDR3 reads CASSQAASGPTDTQYF. The CDR3 nucleotides read TGCGCCAGCAGCCAAGCGGCTAGCGGACCCACAGATACGCAGTATTTT.

V is TRBV10-2 and J is TRBJ2-7; maybe TRBD2 (6 bases). The length of the CDR3 is 13 residues. V gave up 0 bases and J gave up 3 bases, with 6 bases separating them. The germline V gene encodes CDR1 WSHSY and CDR2 SAAADI. For the CDR3, the DNA is TGCGCCAGCAGTGAGTCGGAGGGCTACGAGCAGTACTTC. Translated: CASSESEGYEQYF.

The CDR3 sequence: CASRGQRSFNNEQFF. The DNA of the CDR3 is TGTGCCAGCAGGGGACAGCGAAGCTTTAACAATGAGCAGTTCTTC. This chain connects TRBV6-1 to TRBJ2-1; 7 bases match TRBD1. The J segment lost 5 bases and the V segment lost 6 bases, leaving 10 bases of the junction unmatched. The CDR3 runs 15 residues. Germline CDR1 is MNHNS and CDR2 is SASEGT.

There are a few counts of this clonotype. This rearrangement joins TRBV11-2 to TRBJ2-3; D unclear. Germline-derived CDR1 and CDR2 are SGHAT and FQNNGV. Between the trimmed V and J ends, which lost 1 base and 1 base, there was a span of 6 bases. The CDR3 is made up of 14 amino acids. The CDR3 reads CASSLVTGTDTQYF. In DNA form, the CDR3 reads TGTGCCAGCAGCTTAGTGACGGGCACAGATACGCAGTATTTT.

This clonotype was seen once. The chain carries TRBV25-1 and TRBJ1-2; no reliable D call. CDR1 is MGHDK and CDR2 is SYGVNS in the germline V gene. Trimming removed 0 bases from V and 7 bases from J, with 18 bases in between. This CDR3 comprises 16 residues. The CDR3 loop reads CASSEYGENTRGGYTF. The CDR3 region has the DNA TGTGCCAGCAGTGAATATGGGGAGAACACGCGGGGTGGCTACACCTTC.

This clonotype was found a few times. The chain is built from TRBV5-1 and TRBJ2-1, with a tentative D call TRBD2 (5 bases). Trimming shortened V by 0 bases and J by 7 bases, and 14 bases separated the two germline ends. Germline V lookup: CDR1 SGHRS, CDR2 YFSETQ. The CDR3 has 15 amino acids. CDR3 amino acids: CASSLEAAEFNEQFF. The CDR3 region has the DNA TGCGCCAGCAGCTTGGAAGCGGCGGAGTTTAATGAGCAGTTCTTC.

The V call is TRBV25-1, the J call TRBJ2-6; D is perhaps TRBD1 or TRBD2 (6 bases each). V was shortened by 3 bases and J by 4 bases, with 13 bases between the two germline ends. This CDR3 spans 16 amino acids. CDR1 is MGHDK, CDR2 SYGVNS, per germline. The CDR3 nucleotides are TGTGCCAGCAGTGATTTTGGGGGGCCAGGGGCCAACGTCCTGACTTTC. It codes for CASSDFGGPGANVLTF.

The chain joins TRBV7-9 to TRBJ2-1; the match to TRBD2 covers 9 bases. With V trimmed by 5 bases and J by 8 bases, 13 bases remained unmatched. This CDR3 has 16 residues. The germline V gene encodes CDR1 SEHNR and CDR2 FQNEAQ (reference sequence). In nucleotides, the CDR3 is TGTGCCAGCAGCCCCTCCCCTAGCGGGGCAAGCGATGAGCAGTTCTTC. It translates to CASSPSPSGASDEQFF.

This clonotype was counted once. This chain joins TRBV3-1 and TRBJ2-1; weak D call: TRBD1 (6 bases). With 0 bases removed from V and 10 bases from J, the gap between germline ends came to 13 bases. This CDR3 has 14 residues. Germline-derived CDR1 and CDR2 are LGHDT and YNNKEL (reference sequence). CDR3 sequence (DNA): TGTGCCAGCAGCCAAGATGGGACAAGGAGGGAGCAGTTCTTC. It codes for CASSQDGTRREQFF.

V gene TRBV7-2 combines with J gene TRBJ1-2, with 9 bases matching TRBD1. CDR3 length: 13 amino acids. V was pared by 6 bases and J by 2 bases, with 1 base of the junction left unmatched. CDR1 and CDR2 (germline): SGHTA, FQGNSA. For the CDR3, the DNA is TGTGCCAGCAGTGGGACAGGGAACTATGGCTACACCTTC. Its translation is CASSGTGNYGYTF.

The chain is built from TRBV29-1 and TRBJ2-5; a weak D match, TRBD2 (5 bases). The germline V gene encodes CDR1 SQVTM and CDR2 ANQGSEA. The CDR3 extends over 13 amino acids. Trimming cost V 7 bases and J 7 bases, with 19 bases left between them. DNA for the CDR3: TGCAGCGCTGACCGGTCCAGCGGAGGGACCCAGTACTTC. Residues: CSADRSSGGTQYF.

The genes are TRBV3-1 and TRBJ2-5; maybe TRBD1 (6 bases). Germline V lookup: CDR1 LGHDT, CDR2 YNNKEL (reference sequence). The CDR3 runs 14 residues. Between the trimmed V and J ends, which lost 1 base and 5 bases, there was a span of 11 bases. In DNA form, the CDR3 reads TGTGCCAGCAGCCAAGGCCTCACAGGGGAGACCCAGTACTTC. Its protein is CASSQGLTGETQYF.